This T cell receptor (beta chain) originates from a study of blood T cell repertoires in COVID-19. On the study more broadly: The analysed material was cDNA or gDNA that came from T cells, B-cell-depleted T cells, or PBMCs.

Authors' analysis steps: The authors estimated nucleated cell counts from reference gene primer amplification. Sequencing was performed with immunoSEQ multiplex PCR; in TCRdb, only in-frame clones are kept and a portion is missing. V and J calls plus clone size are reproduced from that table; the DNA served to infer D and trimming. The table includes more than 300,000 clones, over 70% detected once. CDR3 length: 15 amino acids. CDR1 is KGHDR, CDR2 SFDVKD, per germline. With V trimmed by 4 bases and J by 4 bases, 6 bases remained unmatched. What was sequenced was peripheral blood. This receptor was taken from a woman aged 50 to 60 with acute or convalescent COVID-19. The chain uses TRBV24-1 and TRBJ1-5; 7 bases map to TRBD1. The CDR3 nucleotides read TGTGCCACCAGTGACCCGGGACAGCCTAATCAGCCCCAGCATTTT. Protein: CATSDPGQPNQPQHF.